These T cell receptor beta chains were read from a single sample in a study of T cell repertoires in cytomegalovirus infection. Each CDR3 protein gets one entry after TCRdb re-called the reads with MiXCR. Seen here are approximately 700,000 distinct CDR3 sequences, 35% observed once, and the top ten hold 2.8%. Material: PBMCs. All receptors come from a human donor in good health (CMV status not recorded). Some clones in this sample may be carry-over from other donors' samples. Each CDR3 is given with its conserved first and last residue. A D gene is named only where the DNA matches it firmly. The size field is filled for only some rows; it gives once, few, many or a size class.

TRBV7-9	NA	TRBJ1-1	many	CASSLAMDTEAFF	TGTGCCAGCAGCTTAGCGATGGACACTGAAGCTTTCTTT
TRBV6-1	NA	TRBJ2-5	NA	CASRRLREETQYF	TGTGCCAGCAGGAGGTTGAGGGAAGAGACCCAGTACTTC
TRBV24-1	NA	TRBJ1-2	once	CASTRIANYCYTF	TGTGCCAGCACGAGGATAGCTAACTATTGCTACACCTTC
TRBV19	TRBD2	TRBJ2-1	few	CASSMLASGGAKFF	TGTGCCAGTAGTATGTTAGCAAGCGGGGGGGCAAAGTTCTTC
TRBV27	NA	TRBJ1-4	few	CASSRNRATNEKLFF	TGTGCCAGCAGTCGAAACAGGGCAACTAATGAAAAACTGTTTTTT
TRBV20-1	TRBD1	TRBJ2-7	NA	CSARDYTSRDRRFEQYF	TGCAGTGCTAGAGATTACACGAGCAGGGACAGGAGGTTCGAGCAGTACTTC
TRBV4-1	NA	TRBJ2-7	NA	CASSQGTDISYEQYF	TGCGCCAGCAGCCAAGGGACCGATATCTCCTACGAGCAGTACTTC
TRBV28	NA	TRBJ2-7	few	CASSLYLGWGLRYYEQYF	TGTGCCAGCAGTTTATATCTTGGGTGGGGATTGCGGTACTACGAGCAGTACTTC
TRBV18	NA	TRBJ1-4	NA	CASSPPRDQVLFF	TGTGCCAGCTCCCCGCCCCGGGACCAAGTTCTGTTTTTT
TRBV28	TRBD1	TRBJ1-3	NA	CASSPPGQGTGNTIYF	TGTGCCAGCAGTCCCCCGGGACAGGGGACTGGAAACACCATATATTTT
TRBV28	NA	TRBJ2-3	NA	CASSLLDSSTDTQYF	TGTGCCAGCAGCCTACTAGACTCTAGCACAGATACGCAGTATTTT
TRBV15	TRBD1	TRBJ1-4	once	CATSRARGQGEKLSF	TGTGCCACCAGCAGAGCGAGGGGCCAGGGGGAAAAACTGTCTTTT
TRBV2	NA	TRBJ1-3	many	CASSEGIPGNTIYF	TGTGCCAGCAGTGAAGGTATCCCTGGAAACACCATATATTTT
TRBV4-1	TRBD2	TRBJ2-5	NA	CASSQANIAGAGETQYF	TGCGCCAGCAGCCAAGCCAATATAGCGGGGGCGGGAGAGACCCAGTACTTC
TRBV7-2	NA	TRBJ1-2	few	CASSDRTERSDGYTF	TGTGCCAGCAGCGATAGGACAGAAAGAAGCGATGGCTACACCTTC
TRBV6-8	TRBD2	TRBJ2-3	NA	CASRRLAGDTQYF	TGTGCCAGCAGAAGACTAGCGGGAGATACGCAGTATTTT
TRBV11-2	NA	TRBJ2-7	NA	CASSIRTGDYEQYF	TGTGCCAGCAGCATCCGGACGGGGGACTACGAGCAGTACTTC
TRBV15	NA	TRBJ2-5	NA	CATSRDFRQETQYF	TGTGCCACCAGCAGAGATTTTCGGCAAGAGACCCAGTACTTC
TRBV27	NA	TRBJ1-1	few	CASTPRGSMNTEAFF	TGTGCCAGCACTCCGAGGGGGTCCATGAACACTGAAGCTTTCTTT
TRBV24-1	NA	TRBJ2-7	NA	CATSTGSDYEQYF	TGTGCCACCAGTACAGGGTCCGACTACGAGCAGTACTTC
TRBV7-9	TRBD1	TRBJ1-3	few	CASSLETGAGNTIYF	TGTGCCAGCAGCTTAGAGACAGGGGCTGGAAACACCATATATTTT
TRBV11-2	TRBD1	TRBJ2-2	few	CASSFGRNRTGEETGELFF	TGTGCCAGCAGCTTTGGTAGGAACAGGACAGGGGAAGAAACCGGGGAGCTGTTTTTT
TRBV6-2/TRBV6-3	TRBD1	TRBJ1-1	many	CASSSRTGKWTEAFF	TGTGCCAGCAGTTCCCGGACAGGGAAGTGGACTGAAGCTTTCTTT
TRBV4-1	NA	TRBJ1-1	few	CASSQAPRQGTEAFF	TGCGCCAGCAGCCAAGCACCCAGGCAGGGCACTGAAGCTTTCTTT
TRBV12-3/TRBV12-4	TRBD1	TRBJ1-4	NA	CASRPTGVTATNEKLFF	TGTGCCAGCAGGCCGACAGGGGTAACCGCAACTAATGAAAAACTGTTTTTT
TRBV7-2	NA	TRBJ1-1	many	CASRPPNVVRNTEAFF	TGTGCCAGCAGACCACCGAACGTTGTTCGGAACACTGAAGCTTTCTTT
TRBV10-3	TRBD2	TRBJ2-1	many	CAIRGASGGNNEQFF	TGTGCCATCAGGGGCGCTAGCGGGGGGAACAATGAGCAGTTCTTC
TRBV7-9	NA	TRBJ1-1	few	CASSLGRGRVNTEAFF	TGTGCCAGCAGCTTAGGGCGGGGGCGGGTGAACACTGAAGCTTTCTTT
TRBV5-5	NA	TRBJ2-5	NA	CASSLYLFTASETQYF	TGTGCCAGCAGCCTCTACCTCTTCACAGCCTCAGAGACCCAGTACTTC
TRBV6-8	NA	TRBJ2-4	NA	CASRRDDLNIQYF	TGTGCCAGCAGACGGGACGATTTAAACATTCAGTACTTC
TRBV7-9	NA	TRBJ2-2	NA	CASSFPTDPGSSANTGELFF	TGTGCCAGCAGCTTCCCGACCGATCCCGGTTCTTCCGCGAACACCGGGGAGCTGTTTTTT
TRBV4-3	TRBD2	TRBJ2-7	NA	CASSQDASGASYEQYF	TGCGCCAGCAGCCAAGATGCTAGCGGGGCCTCCTACGAGCAGTACTTC
TRBV7-6	TRBD1	TRBJ2-7	NA	CASSKGQIFYEQYF	TGTGCCAGCAGCAAGGGACAGATATTCTACGAGCAGTACTTC
TRBV4-2	NA	TRBJ2-3	NA	CASSQEPAGSSSSDTQYF	TGTGCCAGCAGCCAAGAACCAGCAGGCAGCTCTAGCTCAGATACGCAGTATTTT
TRBV5-1	TRBD1	TRBJ1-2	NA	CASSFTPQGAYGYTF	TGCGCCAGCAGCTTTACCCCACAGGGGGCCTATGGCTACACCTTC
TRBV4-1	NA	TRBJ2-5	NA	CASIQDIVGGARETQYF	TGCGCCAGCATCCAAGATATTGTTGGGGGTGCGCGGGAGACCCAGTACTTC
TRBV19	NA	TRBJ2-1	NA	CASKNSSSYNEQFF	TGTGCCAGTAAAAACTCCAGCTCCTACAATGAGCAGTTCTTC
TRBV7-2	TRBD2	TRBJ2-3	few	CASSYLAGEADTQYF	TGTGCCAGCAGCTATCTAGCGGGAGAGGCAGATACGCAGTATTTT
TRBV19	NA	TRBJ2-6	NA	CASREGGSGANVLTF	TGTGCCAGTAGGGAGGGTGGCTCTGGGGCCAACGTCCTGACTTTC
TRBV5-1	NA	TRBJ1-2	NA	CASSLPDPGMANYGYTF	TGCGCCAGCAGCCTCCCGGACCCAGGGATGGCTAACTATGGCTACACCTTC
TRBV11-2	TRBD2	TRBJ2-5	few	CASSLGHSGGRGETQYF	TGTGCCAGCAGCTTAGGCCATAGCGGGGGGCGGGGAGAGACCCAGTACTTC
TRBV7-3	NA	TRBJ2-5	few	CASSLGINPQETQYF	TGTGCCAGCAGCTTGGGGATAAACCCTCAAGAGACCCAGTACTTC
TRBV7-2	NA	TRBJ1-1	NA	CASSLRRGSDTEAFF	TGTGCCAGCAGCTTGAGGAGGGGTTCGGATACTGAAGCTTTCTTT
TRBV7-6	NA	TRBJ1-1	NA	CASSQWGGNTEAFF	TGTGCCAGCAGCCAATGGGGAGGTAACACTGAAGCTTTCTTT
TRBV6-6	TRBD1	TRBJ2-1	NA	CASSRQGSQAVNYNEQFF	TGTGCCAGCAGTCGACAGGGAAGTCAGGCCGTTAACTACAATGAGCAGTTCTTC
TRBV7-2	NA	TRBJ1-4	few	CASSWTVNEKLFF	TGTGCCAGCAGCTGGACGGTGAATGAAAAACTGTTTTTT
TRBV28	TRBD2	TRBJ2-3	NA	CASSLSLAGGTSTDTQYF	TGTGCCAGCAGTTTATCTCTAGCGGGGGGAACTAGCACAGATACGCAGTATTTT